A single sample gave rise to the 25 T cell receptor beta chains below, sequenced in a study of T cell clonotyping in hematopoietic cell transplantation. Sequenced by immunoSEQ multiplex PCR; TCRdb stores in-frame clones only, minus some. The table has some 76,000 clones, 90% to 97% seen once. Time point described: recipient sample about 28 days before transplant, after cytoreduction. This specimen was peripheral blood mononuclear cells, taken before stem cell transplant. These receptor sequences come from a woman between 45 and 65 years old with acute myeloid leukemia. Some clones in this sample may be carry-over from other donors' samples.

This chain links TRBV6-1 with TRBJ1-4; unclear D gene. CDR1 and CDR2 from the germline V gene are MNHNS and SASEGT. The CDR3 has 14 residues. The ends were cut back, 7 bases at V and 8 bases at J, with 17 bases in the middle. In DNA, the CDR3 is TGTGCCAGCACTAGAAACTCCCACCGGGAAAAACTGTTTTTT. Encoded protein: CASTRNSHREKLFF.

This chain joins TRBV2 and TRBJ1-4, with 7 bases fitting TRBD1. J lost 4 bases, V lost 3 bases, and 8 bases had no gene match. The germline V gene encodes CDR1 SNHLY and CDR2 FYNNEI. This CDR3 region has 16 residues. The CDR3, as DNA: TGTGCCAGCAGTGACCCGACGACAGGGTTTAATGAAAAACTGTTTTTT. As protein: CASSDPTTGFNEKLFF.

V usage is TRBV30 and J usage is TRBJ1-6; 7 bases fit TRBD1. The CDR3 runs 13 residues. V lost 6 bases, J lost 7 bases, and 6 bases stayed unmatched. CDR1 and CDR2 from the germline V gene are GTSNPN and SVGIG (reference sequence). The CDR3: CACSQGGNSPLHF. CDR3 bases: TGTGCCTGCTCCCAGGGGGGGAATTCACCCCTCCACTTT. The whole variable domain, remainder taken from reference TRBV30 and TRBJ1-6, is SQTIHQWPATLVQPVGSPLSLECTVEGTSNPNLYWYRQAAGRGLQLLFYSVGIGQISSEVPQNLSASRPQDRQFILSSKKLLLSDSGFYLCACSQGGNSPLHFGNGTRLTVT.

This rearrangement joins TRBV2 to TRBJ2-7; 10 bases line up with TRBD2. This CDR3 is built from 16 residues. CDR1 and CDR2 (germline): SNHLY, FYNNEI. J lost 4 bases, V lost 4 bases, and 10 bases had no gene match. CDR3 residues: CASSVHLAGVGYEQYF. The CDR3 bases are TGTGCCAGCAGTGTACATCTAGCGGGAGTTGGGTACGAGCAGTACTTC.

This sequence joins TRBV27 and TRBJ2-3; TRBD2 might be the D (5 bases). The V and J ends lost 7 bases and 4 bases respectively, with 12 bases between them. CDR1 is MNHEY, CDR2 SMNVEV, per germline (reference sequence). The CDR3 runs to 13 residues. The CDR3 coding sequence is TGTGCCAGCATGGCTCGGGGAGCAGATACGCAGTATTTT. It specifies CASMARGADTQYF.

This rearrangement joins TRBV6-5 to TRBJ2-1; the D call may be TRBD1 or TRBD2 (5 bases each). V was cut by 7 bases and J by 7 bases, with 20 bases left in between. The length of the CDR3 is 15 residues. Germline values: CDR1 MNHEY, CDR2 SVGAGI. The CDR3 DNA sequence: TGTGCCAGCAACCTGGGGGTGACCCGAGAAAATGAGCAGTTCTTC. Translation gives CASNLGVTRENEQFF.

V and J are TRBV30 and TRBJ1-2; D not resolved. The ends were cut back, 0 bases at V and 5 bases at J, with 7 bases in the middle. This CDR3 comprises 12 residues. Germline lookup yields CDR1 GTSNPN and CDR2 SVGIG (reference sequence). CDR3 in amino acids: CAWSVRLYGYTF. The CDR3 DNA sequence: TGTGCCTGGAGTGTACGCCTTTATGGCTACACCTTC.

This chain connects TRBV14 to TRBJ2-5, with D possibly matching TRBD2 (5 bases). The CDR3 has 14 amino acids. Germline CDR1 SGHDN, CDR2 FVKESK. V was trimmed by 0 bases and J by 5 bases, leaving 10 bases between them. The DNA of the CDR3 is TGTGCCAGCAGCCAAGATTCGGGATCCGAGACCCAGTACTTC. Its translation: CASSQDSGSETQYF.

The rearrangement links TRBV12-5 to TRBJ2-2; D might be TRBD1 (6 bases). Germline CDR1 and CDR2: LGHNT and FRNRAP. Trimming took 6 bases from V and 3 from J, leaving 8 bases between them. The CDR3 has 13 residues. As DNA, the CDR3 is TGTGCTAGTGGCAGGGGAGACACCGGGGAGCTGTTTTTT. Translating gives CASGRGDTGELFF.

The chain carries TRBV7-9 and TRBJ2-5; possible D gene TRBD1, 5 bases. Trimming stripped 5 bases from V and 5 bases from J, with 21 bases between. The CDR3 totals 16 residues. Germline V gene lookup returns CDR1 SEHNR and CDR2 FQNEAQ (reference sequence). CDR3 nucleotide sequence: TGTGCCAGCAGCCCCCTCGGAGCCAGGGTACGGGAGACCCAGTACTTC. Translation gives CASSPLGARVRETQYF.

This CDR3 reads CSVLEAGTGVRKQYF. The CDR3 DNA sequence: TGCAGCGTTTTGGAGGCCGGGACAGGGGTTCGGAAGCAGTACTTC. V gene TRBV29-1 combines with J gene TRBJ2-7; 10 nucleotides align to TRBD1. V gave up 5 bases and J gave up 8 bases; unmatched junction bases: 15. The CDR3 contains 15 residues. Germline loops: CDR1 SQVTM, CDR2 ANQGSEA.

There are a few counts of this clone. The rearrangement links TRBV10-3 to TRBJ1-1; no firm D call. Germline V lookup: CDR1 ENHRY, CDR2 SYGVKD. Deletions cut 6 bases from V and 4 bases from J, with 15 bases between. This CDR3 has 14 residues. The CDR3 region is CAIRNGEVGTEAFF. The DNA for the CDR3 is TGTGCCATCAGAAACGGGGAGGTCGGCACTGAAGCTTTCTTT.

The chain recombines TRBV30 with TRBJ2-1; 14 bases line up with TRBD2. Germline lookup yields CDR1 GTSNPN and CDR2 SVGIG (reference sequence). Trimming removed 2 bases from V and 8 bases from J; junction bases left unmatched: 8. This CDR3 is built from 16 residues. The CDR3 nucleotides are TGTGCCTGGAGTCCCACACGACTAGCGGGGGGGTATGAGCAGTTCTTC. It yields the protein CAWSPTRLAGGYEQFF.

The rearrangement links TRBV6-6 to TRBJ1-1; D remains ambiguous. V was shortened by 10 bases and J by 5 bases, with 26 bases between the two germline ends. The CDR3 sequence is 16 residues long. Per the germline V gene, CDR1 is MNHNY and CDR2 is SVGAGI (reference sequence). The CDR3 sequence: CAIHPQATWGDTEAFF. CDR3 nucleotide sequence: TGTGCCATCCACCCGCAAGCTACGTGGGGAGATACTGAAGCTTTCTTT.

The V gene is TRBV30, the J gene TRBJ2-1; weak D call: TRBD2 (5 bases). This CDR3 has 12 residues. The V gene lost 1 base and the J gene lost 8 bases, with 9 bases spanning the gap. Germline assignment: CDR1 GTSNPN and CDR2 SVGIG (reference sequence). The DNA of the CDR3 is TGTGCCTGGAGTGACTGGGGAGATGAGCAGTTCTTC. Translating it yields CAWSDWGDEQFF. The entire variable domain, with the rest obtained from reference TRBV30 and TRBJ2-1, is as follows: SQTIHQWPATLVQPVGSPLSLECTVEGTSNPNLYWYRQAAGRGLQLLFYSVGIGQISSEVPQNLSASRPQDRQFILSSKKLLLSDSGFYLCAWSDWGDEQFFGPGTRLTVL.

This chain joins TRBV19 and TRBJ2-5; possible D gene TRBD1, 6 bases. V lost 8 bases and J lost 5, with 15 bases in between. CDR1 and CDR2 (germline): LNHDA, SQIVND (reference sequence). This CDR3 is built from 13 residues. CDR3 DNA: TGTGCCAGTTATACAGGGTGGAAGGAGACCCAGTACTTC. The encoded protein is CASYTGWKETQYF.

The chain uses TRBV5-6 and TRBJ1-6; 9 bases line up with TRBD1. CDR3 size: 15 residues. CDR1 and CDR2 from the germline V gene are SGHDT and YYEEEE. Unmatched junction bases numbered 5, after V lost 2 bases and J lost 8 bases. CDR3 sequence reads: CASSFRGTGYSPLHF. In DNA, the CDR3 is TGTGCCAGCAGCTTCAGGGGGACAGGGTATTCACCCCTCCACTTT. The variable domain in full, completed from reference TRBV5-6 and TRBJ1-6, reads DAGVTQSPTHLIKTRGQQVTLRCSPKSGHDTVSWYQQALGQGPQFIFQYYEEEERQRGNFPDRFSGHQFPNYSSELNVNALLLGDSALYLCASSFRGTGYSPLHFGNGTRLTVT.

This chain joins TRBV30 and TRBJ1-2, with no clear D. Germline CDR1 and CDR2: GTSNPN and SVGIG (reference sequence). Trimming pared 4 bases from V and 1 base from J, leaving 10 bases between. This CDR3 has 13 residues. The CDR3 protein is CAWNSGINYGYTF. CDR3 nucleotides: TGTGCCTGGAATTCAGGCATTAACTATGGCTACACCTTC.

The V and J genes are TRBV4-1 and TRBJ1-3; TRBD1 is a possible D gene (6 bases). CDR3 length: 15 amino acids. In germline, CDR1 is MGHRA, CDR2 YSYEKL. V was shortened by 6 bases and J by 0 bases, with 12 bases between the two germline ends. CDR3 loop: CASRYRGDSGNTIYF. Here the CDR3 DNA reads TGCGCCAGCAGGTATAGGGGGGACTCTGGAAACACCATATATTTT.

The J gene is TRBJ1-5, the V gene TRBV9, with D hard to call. In germline, CDR1 is SGDLS, CDR2 YYNGEE. V was cut by 3 bases and J by 6 bases, with 10 bases left in between. The CDR3 loop spans 13 amino acids. In DNA form, the CDR3 reads TGTGCCAGCAGCGCGGGGTCGGGTCAGCCCCAGCATTTT. This sequence encodes CASSAGSGQPQHF.

V usage is TRBV9 and J usage is TRBJ1-5; 7 bases line up with TRBD1. There are 14 residues in the CDR3. V lost 3 bases to trimming and J lost 2 bases; unmatched junction nucleotides: 2. Germline CDR1 SGDLS, CDR2 YYNGEE. The CDR3 loop is CASSATGGNQPQHF. DNA of the CDR3: TGTGCCAGCAGCGCCACAGGGGGCAATCAGCCCCAGCATTTT. The full variable domain, completed using reference TRBV9 and TRBJ1-5, is DSGVTQTPKHLITATGQRVTLRCSPRSGDLSVYWYQQSLDQGLQFLIQYYNGEERAKGNILERFSAQQFPDLHSELNLSSLELGDSALYFCASSATGGNQPQHFGDGTRLSIL.

This clone was detected only once. The CDR3 DNA reads TGTGCCAGCAGTTACAGAGGTACCGATCAGCCCCAGCATTTT. Its translation: CASSYRGTDQPQHF. This chain uses TRBV6-6 with TRBJ1-5; D is unresolved. The germline V gene has CDR1 MNHNY and CDR2 SVGAGI (reference sequence). This CDR3 contains 14 residues. The V end lost 2 bases, the J end lost 5 bases, and 10 bases lay between the germline ends.

The count of this clone is one. The DNA for the CDR3 is TGTGCCAGTAGTCCCGGGACTAGCGCCAATGAGCAGTTCTTC. Translating it yields CASSPGTSANEQFF. This chain links TRBV19 with TRBJ2-1; 10 nucleotides agree with TRBD2. Germline V gene sequence: CDR1 LNHDA, CDR2 SQIVND (reference sequence). J was trimmed by 6 bases and V by 5 bases; bases with no gene match: 4. The CDR3 contains 14 residues.

The rearrangement links TRBV27 to TRBJ1-2; possible D gene TRBD1, 6 bases. This CDR3 spans 14 amino acids. Germline loops: CDR1 MNHEY, CDR2 SMNVEV (reference sequence). V lost 3 bases and J 5 bases, leaving 13 bases between the germline ends. The CDR3, as DNA: TGTGCCAGCAGTTTCGACAGGCATCCATATGGCTACACCTTC. Protein product: CASSFDRHPYGYTF.

This sequence joins TRBV9 and TRBJ2-2; D gene unclear. Germline lookup yields CDR1 SGDLS and CDR2 YYNGEE. There are 14 residues in the CDR3. V gave up 0 bases and J gave up 0 bases, with 3 bases separating them. The CDR3 DNA reads TGTGCCAGCAGCGTAGTTTCGAACACCGGGGAGCTGTTTTTT. Translated: CASSVVSNTGELFF.